Presented here are 26 T cell receptor beta chains from one specimen sequenced in a study of type 1 and type 2 diabetes patients. The PCR template was genomic DNA. Amplification of the beta chain CDR3 used 30 forward and 13 reverse multiplex primers. TCRdb passed the multiplex PCR reads through MiXCR, listing each CDR3 protein once. The profile shows 250,000 or so distinct CDR3 sequences, approximately 50% of them singletons. The specimen was peripheral blood mononuclear cells (PBMCs). These receptor sequences come from a man younger than 30 with type 2 diabetes.

In its sample, this clonotype was seen a few times. This chain connects TRBV4-1 to TRBJ2-7; 9 positions match TRBD2. This CDR3 region has 12 residues. Per the germline V gene, CDR1 is MGHRA and CDR2 is YSYEKL. The ends lost 4 bases at V and 5 bases at J; junction bases unmatched: 0. For the CDR3, the DNA is TGCGCCAGCAGCCTAGCGGGAGACGAGCAGTACTTC. Amino acids: CASSLAGDEQYF.

Regarding this clonotype: A junction end diverges from the germline sequence, so it may reflect a read error. The chain combines TRBV28 with TRBJ2-5; D gene unclear. The CDR3 is 11 residues long. Per the germline V gene, CDR1 is MDHEN and CDR2 is SYDVKM. CDR3 sequence: CASREGYWPFF. The CDR3 nucleotides are TGTGCCAGCAGGGAAGGTTATTGGCCTTTCTTC.

With regard to this clonotype: A read error may explain this, as a much larger clone is one base away. V is TRBV15 and J is TRBJ1-4, with no clear D. The CDR3 covers 15 residues. Germline values: CDR1 LNHNV, CDR2 YYDKDF (reference sequence). The CDR3 sequence is CATSRGDSVNEELFF. The CDR3 DNA follows: TGTGCCACCAGCAGAGGAGATTCCGTTAATGAAGAACTGTTTTTT. Looking up the rest from reference TRBV15 and TRBJ1-4 gives the full variable domain: DAMVIQNPRYQVTQFGKPVTLSCSQTLNHNVMYWYQQKSSQAPKLLFHYYDKDFNNEADTPDNFQSRRPNTSFCFLDIRSPGLGDTAMYLCATSRGDSVNEELFFGSGTQLSVL.

This rearrangement joins TRBV7-3 to TRBJ2-5; no definite D call. The CDR3 loop spans 12 amino acids. Germline-derived CDR1 and CDR2 are SGHTA and FQGTGA. V was clipped by 5 bases and J by 6 bases, with 10 bases between them. The CDR3 coding sequence is TGTGCCAGCAGCCCTCAAGAACAGACCCAGTACTTC. Residues: CASSPQEQTQYF.

The chain joins TRBV10-3 to TRBJ1-1, with D unresolved. The CDR3 covers 14 residues. The V gene lost 9 bases and the J gene lost 0 bases, with 14 bases spanning the gap. Germline CDR1 reads ENHRY; CDR2 reads SYGVKD. This CDR3 is CAIKGKGVNTEAFF. The CDR3 DNA follows: TGTGCCATAAAGGGAAAAGGAGTGAACACTGAAGCTTTCTTT.

The V call is TRBV7-9, the J call TRBJ2-2, with a tentative D call TRBD2 (6 bases). The CDR3 has 15 amino acids. Per the germline V gene, CDR1 is SEHNR and CDR2 is FQNEAQ (reference sequence). Trimming cost V 9 bases and J 8 bases, with 22 bases left between them. The DNA of the CDR3 is TGTGCCAGTAAGGAGGGACTGACCGTGCGGGGGGAGCTGTTTTTT. It translates to CASKEGLTVRGELFF. The whole variable domain, remainder taken from reference TRBV7-9 and TRBJ2-2, is DTGVSQNPRHKITKRGQNVTFRCDPISEHNRLYWYRQTLGQGPEFLTYFQNEAQLEKSRLLSDRFSAERPKGSFSTLEIQRTEQGDSAMYLCASKEGLTVRGELFFGEGSRLTVL.

This chain uses TRBV29-1 with TRBJ2-1, with 10 bases lining up with TRBD2. Germline lookup yields CDR1 SQVTM and CDR2 ANQGSEA. The CDR3 has 21 residues. The V gene end was trimmed by 6 bases and the J gene end by 1 base; junction bases not matched to a gene: 24. CDR3 DNA: TGCAGCGTGCCGGTCCTTCAATTTCAGGGACTAGCGTACGGATCCTACAATGAGCAGTTCTTC. It specifies CSVPVLQFQGLAYGSYNEQFF.

The gene calls are TRBV19 and TRBJ2-5; D gene unclear. Per germline, CDR1 LNHDA and CDR2 SQIVND (reference sequence). The CDR3 sequence is 14 residues long. Trimming stripped 9 bases from V and 5 bases from J, with 19 bases between. The CDR3, as DNA: TGTGCCAGCAGCTTAGGGTCAGGTTCGGAGACCCAGTACTTC. Translated: CASSLGSGSETQYF.

The chain has TRBV30 and TRBJ2-3; D is tentatively TRBD1 or TRBD2 (5 bases each). V lost 0 bases, J lost 3 bases, and 19 bases lay in between. The CDR3 consists of 17 residues. The germline V gene encodes CDR1 GTSNPN and CDR2 SVGIG (reference sequence). The DNA for the CDR3 is TGTGCCTGGAGTGTACTTGACCTAGTTGGGACGACAGATACGCAGTATTTT. It encodes CAWSVLDLVGTTDTQYF.

The chain combines TRBV10-1 with TRBJ2-1; D may be TRBD2 (6 bases). Germline V gives CDR1 WNHNN, CDR2 SYGVQD (reference sequence). The CDR3 has 14 residues. The V gene lost 0 bases and the J gene lost 7 bases, with 10 bases spanning the gap. The DNA of the CDR3 is TGCGCCAGCAGTGAGTCGTCGAGCGGGAATGAGCAGTTCTTC. It translates to CASSESSSGNEQFF.

The chain recombines TRBV24-1 with TRBJ1-2; D possibly corresponds to TRBD1 (5 bases). V lost 3 bases to trimming and J lost 4 bases, with 11 bases between them. Germline V lookup: CDR1 KGHDR, CDR2 SFDVKD. The CDR3 runs 14 residues. CDR3 sequence reads: CATSDQQGFYGYTF. The DNA for the CDR3 is TGTGCCACCAGTGATCAGCAGGGATTCTATGGCTACACCTTC.

V is TRBV20-1 and J is TRBJ2-7, with 9 nucleotides matching TRBD2. J lost 3 bases, V lost 0 bases, and 12 bases had no gene match. Germline V gene data show CDR1 as DFQATT and CDR2 as SNEGSKA (reference sequence). The CDR3 extends over 17 amino acids. The DNA for the CDR3 is TGCAGTGCTAGAGAGCGTCTGGGACTAGCAAAATACTACGAGCAGTACTTC. Residues: CSARERLGLAKYYEQYF.

This chain links TRBV27 with TRBJ2-3; D is ambiguous. In germline, CDR1 is MNHEY, CDR2 SMNVEV (reference sequence). With 6 bases removed from V and 2 bases from J, the gap between germline ends came to 15 bases. The CDR3 is 15 amino acids. The CDR3 spells CASRRLRTYTDTQYF. DNA for the CDR3: TGTGCCAGCAGACGCCTCAGGACCTACACAGATACGCAGTATTTT.

This chain uses TRBV19 with TRBJ1-4; D gene ambiguous. The CDR3 length is 14 residues. The germline gives CDR1 LNHDA, CDR2 SQIVND (reference sequence). Deletions cut 5 bases from V and 5 bases from J, with 12 bases between. CDR3 DNA sequence: TGTGCCAGTAGTTTTGGACCGAGAAATGAAAAACTGTTTTTT. Residues: CASSFGPRNEKLFF.

The sample holds a few counts of this clonotype. The chain is built from TRBV12-3 or TRBV12-4 and TRBJ1-2, with D maybe TRBD1 (5 bases). V gave up 2 bases and J gave up 8 bases, with 24 bases separating them. The CDR3 length is 17 residues. The CDR3 DNA follows: TGTGCCAGCAGTTTACCGGCACAATTAGGGACGAGGGAAGGCTACACCTTC. It translates to CASSLPAQLGTREGYTF.

The chain uses TRBV6-1 and TRBJ2-5, with 7 bases aligning to TRBD1. Germline-derived CDR1 and CDR2 are MNHNS and SASEGT. CDR3 length: 12 amino acids. Unmatched junction bases numbered 2, after V lost 6 bases and J lost 4 bases. This CDR3 reads CASRGDRETQYF. CDR3 in DNA: TGTGCCAGCAGGGGGGACAGAGAGACCCAGTACTTC.

CDR3 DNA sequence: TGCAGTGCCTATAGACGGGACTACGAGCAGTACTTC. It codes for CSAYRRDYEQYF. The rearrangement joins TRBV20-1 to TRBJ2-7, with D possibly matching TRBD2 (5 bases). Germline V gene data show CDR1 as DFQATT and CDR2 as SNEGSKA (reference sequence). Trimming shortened V by 6 bases and J by 3 bases, and 12 bases separated the two germline ends. The CDR3 consists of 12 residues.

The rearrangement links TRBV5-1 to TRBJ2-7; D uncertain. CDR3 length: 14 amino acids. Per germline, CDR1 SGHRS and CDR2 YFSETQ. Trimming took 5 bases from V and 2 from J, leaving 14 bases between them. For the CDR3, the DNA is TGCGCCAGCAGTACAGTTGGGGATACCTACGAGCAGTACTTC. Its protein is CASSTVGDTYEQYF. The full variable domain, rest sourced from reference TRBV5-1 and TRBJ2-7, is KAGVTQTPRYLIKTRGQQVTLSCSPISGHRSVSWYQQTPGQGLQFLFEYFSETQRNKGNFPGRFSGRQFSNSRSEMNVSTLELGDSALYLCASSTVGDTYEQYFGPGTRLTVT.

The V and J genes are TRBV7-3 and TRBJ2-3; a weak D match, TRBD2 (6 bases). V was clipped by 4 bases and J by 4 bases, with 15 bases between them. The CDR3 spans 15 residues. From germline, CDR1 is SGHTA and CDR2 FQGTGA. Here the CDR3 reads CASSSFGRESDTQYF. CDR3 DNA sequence: TGTGCCAGCAGCTCCTTTGGGCGGGAATCAGATACGCAGTATTTT.

This clonotype has only a few counts. This chain connects TRBV15 to TRBJ2-5; 11 bases fit TRBD2. The CDR3 runs 17 residues. J was trimmed by 5 bases and V by 5 bases; bases with no gene match: 13. CDR1 is LNHNV and CDR2 is YYDKDF in the germline V gene (reference sequence). CDR3 sequence (DNA): TGTGCCACCAGCTACGGGATTAGCGGGAGGGCCGTGGAGACCCAGTACTTC. This translates into CATSYGISGRAVETQYF. Based on the CDR3 plus reference TRBV15 and TRBJ2-5, the full variable domain is DAMVIQNPRYQVTQFGKPVTLSCSQTLNHNVMYWYQQKSSQAPKLLFHYYDKDFNNEADTPDNFQSRRPNTSFCFLDIRSPGLGDTAMYLCATSYGISGRAVETQYFGPGTRLLVL.

This clonotype has more than one count but fewer than ten. The chain recombines TRBV10-3 with TRBJ1-2; D may be TRBD1 (6 bases). The CDR3 has 13 amino acids. The ends were cut back, 3 bases at V and 3 bases at J, with 8 bases in the middle. CDR1 ENHRY and CDR2 SYGVKD come from the germline V gene. DNA of the CDR3: TGTGCCATCAGTGACAGGGGAGACTATGGCTACACCTTC. This codes for CAISDRGDYGYTF.

CDR3 sequence reads: CASSSTSSGYTF. CDR3 bases: TGTGCCAGCAGCTCAACGAGCAGCGGCTACACCTTC. The genes are TRBV2 and TRBJ1-2; D is undetermined. This CDR3 region has 12 residues. Trimming shortened V by 6 bases and J by 8 bases, and 13 bases separated the two germline ends. The V gene's germline CDR1 is SNHLY and CDR2 FYNNEI.

This chain joins TRBV4-1 and TRBJ1-1, with D uncertain. V was pared by 1 base and J by 3 bases, with 15 bases between. Germline assignment: CDR1 MGHRA and CDR2 YSYEKL. CDR3 size: 16 residues. The DNA of the CDR3 is TGCGCCAGCAGCCAAGCCCACCTAGCTCGGGACACTGAAGCTTTCTTT. Translating it yields CASSQAHLARDTEAFF.

The chain couples TRBV19 to TRBJ2-3; D call uncertain. This CDR3 contains 13 residues. The V gene lost 9 bases and the J gene lost 2 bases, with 12 bases spanning the gap. Germline V lookup: CDR1 LNHDA, CDR2 SQIVND (reference sequence). CDR3 region: CASADLLTDTQYF. CDR3 DNA sequence: TGTGCCAGCGCGGACCTTCTCACAGATACGCAGTATTTT.

In its sample, this clonotype was seen many times. The V and J genes are TRBV7-8 and TRBJ1-6, with 9 bases lining up with TRBD1. The J segment lost 8 bases and the V segment lost 3 bases, leaving 5 bases of the junction unmatched. Germline CDR1 reads SGHVS; CDR2 reads FQNEAQ. There are 15 residues in the CDR3. As DNA, the CDR3 is TGTGCCAGCAGCTTGAGGGGACAGGGCTATTCACCCCTCCACTTT. This encodes CASSLRGQGYSPLHF.

This clonotype was observed a handful of times. Here the CDR3 DNA reads TGTGCCAGCATACTCAGTTTAGCGGGCAATGAGCAGTTCTTC. Its translation: CASILSLAGNEQFF. V is TRBV25-1 and J is TRBJ2-1, with 7 bases lining up with TRBD2. Germline V CDR1 and CDR2: MGHDK, SYGVNS. This CDR3 contains 14 residues. V lost 7 bases to trimming and J lost 6 bases; unmatched junction nucleotides: 9. Full variable domain (missing parts from reference TRBV25-1 and TRBJ2-1): EADIYQTPRYLVIGTGKKITLECSQTMGHDKMYWYQQDPGMELHLIHYSYGVNSTEKGDLSSESTVSRIRTEHFPLTLESARPSHTSQYLCASILSLAGNEQFFGPGTRLTVL.